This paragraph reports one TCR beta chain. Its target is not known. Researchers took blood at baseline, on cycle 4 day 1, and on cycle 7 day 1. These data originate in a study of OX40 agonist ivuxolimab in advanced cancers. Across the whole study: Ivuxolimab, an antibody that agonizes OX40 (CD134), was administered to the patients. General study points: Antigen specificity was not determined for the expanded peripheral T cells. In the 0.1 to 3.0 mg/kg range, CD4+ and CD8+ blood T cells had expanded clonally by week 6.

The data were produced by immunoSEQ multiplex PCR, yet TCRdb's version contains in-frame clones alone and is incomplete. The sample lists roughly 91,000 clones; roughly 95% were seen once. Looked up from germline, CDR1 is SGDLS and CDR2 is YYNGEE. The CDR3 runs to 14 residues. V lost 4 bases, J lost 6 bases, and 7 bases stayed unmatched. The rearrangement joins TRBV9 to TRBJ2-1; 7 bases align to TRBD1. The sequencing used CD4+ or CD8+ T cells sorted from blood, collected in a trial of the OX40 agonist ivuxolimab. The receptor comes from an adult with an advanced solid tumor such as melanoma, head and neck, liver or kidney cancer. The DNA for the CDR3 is TGTGCCAGCAGCCTTGGACAGGCAGTCAATGAGCAGTTCTTC. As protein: CASSLGQAVNEQFF.